These T cell receptor beta chains were read from a single sample in a study of T cell repertoires in cytomegalovirus infection. TCRdb re-called the reads with MiXCR, one entry per CDR3 protein. The profile shows about 740,000 distinct CDR3 sequences, about 30% of them singletons. No antigen has been assigned to these receptors. This specimen consisted of cultured PBMCs, obtained from culture after CMV antigen stimulation. The receptors originated from a human donor in good health (CMV status not recorded). Some clones in this sample may be carry-over from other donors' samples. CDR3s include the opening cysteine and the closing phenylalanine or tryptophan. Fields, in order: clone size, V gene, D gene, J gene, CDR3 DNA, CDR3 protein. The D gene is left open where the match is weak. Clone size is given for some rows only: seen once, a few or many times, or a class if the clone is expanded.

clone size: many
V gene: TRBV7-2
D gene: TRBD1
J gene: TRBJ2-4
CDR3 DNA: TGTGCCAGCAGCTTGACAGGGAGAAACATTCAGTACTTC
CDR3 protein: CASSLTGRNIQYF

clone size: many
V gene: TRBV7-2
D gene: .
J gene: TRBJ1-1
CDR3 DNA: TGTGCCAGCAGCTCCAGGCGTTCGGGGGCTGGCACTGAAGCTTTCTTT
CDR3 protein: CASSSRRSGAGTEAFF

clone size: .
V gene: TRBV12-3/TRBV12-4
D gene: .
J gene: TRBJ2-5
CDR3 DNA: TGTGCCAGCGGTGGGGGGGCCTGGCTAGGTGAGACCCAGTACTTC
CDR3 protein: CASGGGAWLGETQYF

clone size: few
V gene: TRBV2
D gene: TRBD1
J gene: TRBJ2-5
CDR3 DNA: TGTGCCACCCGGACAGGGGGTGTGGAGACCCAGTACTTC
CDR3 protein: CATRTGGVETQYF

clone size: many
V gene: TRBV7-2
D gene: .
J gene: TRBJ2-7
CDR3 DNA: TGTGCCAGCAGCCCTCAGAGGAGCTCCTACGAGCAGTACTTC
CDR3 protein: CASSPQRSSYEQYF

clone size: many
V gene: TRBV7-2
D gene: .
J gene: TRBJ1-3
CDR3 DNA: TGTGCCAGCAGCCCCAGCACTGTGGGGCACACCATATATTTT
CDR3 protein: CASSPSTVGHTIYF

clone size: .
V gene: TRBV7-9
D gene: TRBD1
J gene: TRBJ2-6
CDR3 DNA: TGTGCCAGCAGCCCCCGGACAGGCGAACACTCTGGGGCCAACGTCCTGACTTTC
CDR3 protein: CASSPRTGEHSGANVLTF

clone size: few
V gene: TRBV28
D gene: TRBD1
J gene: TRBJ1-1
CDR3 DNA: TGTGCCAGCAGTCTGAACCAAACGCCGGACAGGGAGGATGCTTTCTTT
CDR3 protein: CASSLNQTPDREDAFF

clone size: many
V gene: TRBV7-2
D gene: .
J gene: TRBJ2-7
CDR3 DNA: TGTGCCAGCAGCGCCCCTGGGATAGCGAACTCCTACGAGCAGTACTTC
CDR3 protein: CASSAPGIANSYEQYF

clone size: .
V gene: TRBV28
D gene: .
J gene: TRBJ2-5
CDR3 DNA: TGTGCCAGCAGTTTGGGGAACGGGTATGAGACCCAGTACTTC
CDR3 protein: CASSLGNGYETQYF

clone size: .
V gene: TRBV19
D gene: .
J gene: TRBJ2-1
CDR3 DNA: TGTGCCAGTAGTGCAGGGCCCCGGGGGCCATACAATGAGCAGTTCTTC
CDR3 protein: CASSAGPRGPYNEQFF

clone size: .
V gene: TRBV2
D gene: TRBD1
J gene: TRBJ2-1
CDR3 DNA: TGTGCCAGCACTGAGGACAGGGGTCCCTACAATGAGCAGTTCTTC
CDR3 protein: CASTEDRGPYNEQFF

clone size: .
V gene: TRBV20-1
D gene: TRBD2
J gene: TRBJ2-7
CDR3 DNA: TGCAGTGCTAGCCGGACTAGCGGGTTTTCCTACGAGCAGTACTTC
CDR3 protein: CSASRTSGFSYEQYF

clone size: few
V gene: TRBV20-1
D gene: .
J gene: TRBJ2-5
CDR3 DNA: TGCAGTGCTAGAGATGGGTACGGAAAGGCGGAGACCCAGTACTTC
CDR3 protein: CSARDGYGKAETQYF

clone size: .
V gene: TRBV4-1
D gene: TRBD2
J gene: TRBJ2-3
CDR3 DNA: TGCGCCAGCAGCCGGGCTAGCGGGGAAGATACGCAGTATTTT
CDR3 protein: CASSRASGEDTQYF

clone size: many
V gene: TRBV7-2
D gene: .
J gene: TRBJ1-2
CDR3 DNA: TGTGCCAGCAGCTCCCCAGGCTATGGCTACACCTTC
CDR3 protein: CASSSPGYGYTF

clone size: few
V gene: TRBV7-4
D gene: .
J gene: TRBJ1-2
CDR3 DNA: TGTGCCAGCAGCGCACAGGGAAACCCGATTTATGGCTACACCTTC
CDR3 protein: CASSAQGNPIYGYTF

clone size: .
V gene: TRBV6-2/TRBV6-3
D gene: .
J gene: TRBJ2-5
CDR3 DNA: TGTGCCAGCAGTTTTCGGGGGGCCAGCGGGGAGACCCAGTACTTC
CDR3 protein: CASSFRGASGETQYF

clone size: many
V gene: TRBV7-2
D gene: .
J gene: TRBJ2-5
CDR3 DNA: TGTGCCAGCAGCCCCAGACAAGTAGAGACCCAGTACTTC
CDR3 protein: CASSPRQVETQYF

clone size: .
V gene: TRBV12-3/TRBV12-4
D gene: .
J gene: TRBJ1-1
CDR3 DNA: TGTGCCAGCAGTTTATCTCTACGGGACACGCAAACAGGGACTGAAGCTTTCTTT
CDR3 protein: CASSLSLRDTQTGTEAFF

clone size: few
V gene: TRBV7-9
D gene: TRBD1
J gene: TRBJ2-3
CDR3 DNA: TGTGCCAGCAGCCGGACAGGGGGCGCGACAGATACGCAGTATTTT
CDR3 protein: CASSRTGGATDTQYF

clone size: .
V gene: TRBV7-9
D gene: .
J gene: TRBJ2-4
CDR3 DNA: TGTGCCAGCAGCTCGAGGGGACAAAAAAACATTCAGTACTTC
CDR3 protein: CASSSRGQKNIQYF

clone size: many
V gene: TRBV7-2
D gene: .
J gene: TRBJ1-1
CDR3 DNA: TGTGCCAGCAGCTTAGCGATGGTGAACACTGAAGCTTTCTTT
CDR3 protein: CASSLAMVNTEAFF

clone size: few
V gene: TRBV5-1
D gene: .
J gene: TRBJ1-2
CDR3 DNA: TGCGCCAGCAGCTCCCGAGGGAGGCCTCGGGGCTACACCTTC
CDR3 protein: CASSSRGRPRGYTF

clone size: .
V gene: TRBV7-2
D gene: TRBD1
J gene: TRBJ1-2
CDR3 DNA: TGTGCCAGCAGCTTAAACATAGGGGGCCCCTATGGCTACACCTTC
CDR3 protein: CASSLNIGGPYGYTF

clone size: .
V gene: TRBV18
D gene: .
J gene: TRBJ2-1
CDR3 DNA: TGTGCCAGCTCACCAGGCCCTAGGGGTGAGCAGTTCTTC
CDR3 protein: CASSPGPRGEQFF

clone size: few
V gene: TRBV2
D gene: TRBD1
J gene: TRBJ2-7
CDR3 DNA: TGTGCCAGCAGGGGGGACAGTCGAGAGCAGTACTTC
CDR3 protein: CASRGDSREQYF

clone size: .
V gene: TRBV19
D gene: TRBD2
J gene: TRBJ2-1
CDR3 DNA: TGTGCCAGTAGCGGAGGGACTAGCCCTAGAAGCTCCTACAATGAGCAGTTCTTC
CDR3 protein: CASSGGTSPRSSYNEQFF

clone size: few
V gene: TRBV27
D gene: .
J gene: TRBJ1-5
CDR3 DNA: TGTGCCAGCAGTTTCTTGGGCCCCAATCAGCCCCAGCATTTT
CDR3 protein: CASSFLGPNQPQHF

clone size: .
V gene: TRBV11-1
D gene: .
J gene: TRBJ2-7
CDR3 DNA: TGTGCCAGCAGCCTTCTAGGGATTTTCGAGCAGTACTTC
CDR3 protein: CASSLLGIFEQYF

clone size: .
V gene: TRBV5-1
D gene: .
J gene: TRBJ1-2
CDR3 DNA: TGCGCCAGCAGCTTGGGTCCGGTTGGGGCCAACTATGGCTACACCTTC
CDR3 protein: CASSLGPVGANYGYTF

clone size: many
V gene: TRBV6-1
D gene: .
J gene: TRBJ1-6
CDR3 DNA: TGTGCCAGCAGTCGACAGGCAGAATCAGTCGGTAATTCACCCCTCCACTTT
CDR3 protein: CASSRQAESVGNSPLHF

clone size: .
V gene: TRBV20-1
D gene: TRBD1
J gene: TRBJ1-1
CDR3 DNA: TGCAGTGCCGGCCAGGGGGCTTCCGTGAACACTGAAGCTTTCTTT
CDR3 protein: CSAGQGASVNTEAFF

clone size: few
V gene: TRBV7-2
D gene: .
J gene: TRBJ1-5
CDR3 DNA: TGTGCCAGCAGTATAAGGCCGATTGGGGGTAGTAGCAATCAGCCCCAGCATTTT
CDR3 protein: CASSIRPIGGSSNQPQHF

clone size: many
V gene: TRBV7-2
D gene: .
J gene: TRBJ1-5
CDR3 DNA: TGTGCCAGCGGGGAAAGAGATCAGCCCCAGCATTTT
CDR3 protein: CASGERDQPQHF

clone size: few
V gene: TRBV6-1
D gene: .
J gene: TRBJ2-7
CDR3 DNA: TGTGCCAGCAGATTTTCTGGACAGTCCTACGAGCAGTACTTC
CDR3 protein: CASRFSGQSYEQYF

clone size: .
V gene: TRBV27
D gene: .
J gene: TRBJ1-5
CDR3 DNA: TGTGCCAGCAGTTTACGGCCCGGGCGGAGCAATCAGCCCCAGCATTTT
CDR3 protein: CASSLRPGRSNQPQHF

clone size: .
V gene: TRBV6-2/TRBV6-3
D gene: TRBD2
J gene: TRBJ2-1
CDR3 DNA: TGTGCCAGCAAAGGACTAGCGGGAGCCCTCTCCTACAATGAGCAGTTCTTC
CDR3 protein: CASKGLAGALSYNEQFF

clone size: .
V gene: TRBV7-2
D gene: .
J gene: TRBJ1-1
CDR3 DNA: TGTGCCAGCAGCTCTCGCGGGCCCCTGGGCACTGAAGCTTTCTTT
CDR3 protein: CASSSRGPLGTEAFF

clone size: .
V gene: TRBV20-1
D gene: .
J gene: TRBJ1-1
CDR3 DNA: TGCAGTGCAAATAGGGGGGGCCCGAACACTGAAGCTTTCTTT
CDR3 protein: CSANRGGPNTEAFF

clone size: .
V gene: TRBV12-3/TRBV12-4
D gene: .
J gene: TRBJ2-1
CDR3 DNA: TGTGCCAGCAGTGAAGGGGGGGGCTGGGATGAGCAGTTCTTC
CDR3 protein: CASSEGGGWDEQFF

clone size: .
V gene: TRBV4-3
D gene: TRBD1
J gene: TRBJ1-2
CDR3 DNA: TGCGCCAGCAGCCAAGAGGTCCGGGACAGGGGGCACTTCAGGGGCTACACCTTC
CDR3 protein: CASSQEVRDRGHFRGYTF

clone size: .
V gene: TRBV19
D gene: .
J gene: TRBJ1-2
CDR3 DNA: TGTGCCAGTAGTATTGGTGGACACTATGGCTACACCTTC
CDR3 protein: CASSIGGHYGYTF

clone size: .
V gene: TRBV25-1
D gene: .
J gene: TRBJ2-5
CDR3 DNA: TGTGCCAGCAGCCACAGGGATTGGACAGAGACCCAGTACTTC
CDR3 protein: CASSHRDWTETQYF

clone size: .
V gene: TRBV11-2
D gene: .
J gene: TRBJ1-6
CDR3 DNA: TGTGCCAGCAGCTTTGGAACAGGACCTTATTCACCCCTCCACTTT
CDR3 protein: CASSFGTGPYSPLHF

clone size: few
V gene: TRBV4-1
D gene: .
J gene: TRBJ1-1
CDR3 DNA: TGCGCCAGCAGCCAAGAAGGTACGAAAGCTTTCTTT
CDR3 protein: CASSQEGTKAFF

clone size: few
V gene: TRBV7-9
D gene: TRBD1
J gene: TRBJ2-3
CDR3 DNA: TGTGCCAGCAGCGAGGGACAGCCGGCAGATACGCAGTATTTT
CDR3 protein: CASSEGQPADTQYF

clone size: .
V gene: TRBV30
D gene: .
J gene: TRBJ1-2
CDR3 DNA: TGTGCCTGGAATACAGCCCCGGGAGGCTACACCTTC
CDR3 protein: CAWNTAPGGYTF

clone size: .
V gene: TRBV6-4
D gene: TRBD1
J gene: TRBJ2-7
CDR3 DNA: TGTGCCAGCAGTGAACCGGGACAGTTTTACGAGCAGTACTTC
CDR3 protein: CASSEPGQFYEQYF